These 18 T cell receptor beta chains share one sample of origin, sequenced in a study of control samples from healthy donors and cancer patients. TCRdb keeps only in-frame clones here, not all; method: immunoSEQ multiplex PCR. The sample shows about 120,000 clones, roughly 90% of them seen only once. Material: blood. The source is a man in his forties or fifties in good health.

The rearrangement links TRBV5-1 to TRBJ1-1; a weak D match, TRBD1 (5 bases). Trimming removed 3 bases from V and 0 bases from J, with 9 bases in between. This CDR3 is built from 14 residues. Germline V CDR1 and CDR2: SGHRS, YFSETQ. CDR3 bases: TGCGCCAGCAGCTCCCAGGGCATGAACACTGAAGCTTTCTTT. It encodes CASSSQGMNTEAFF.

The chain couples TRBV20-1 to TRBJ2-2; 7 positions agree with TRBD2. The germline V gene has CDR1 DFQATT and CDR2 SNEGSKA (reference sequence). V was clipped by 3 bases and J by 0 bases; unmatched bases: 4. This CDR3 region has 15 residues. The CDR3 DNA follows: TGCAGTGCTAGTGTGGCGGGGGCGAACACCGGGGAGCTGTTTTTT. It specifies CSASVAGANTGELFF.

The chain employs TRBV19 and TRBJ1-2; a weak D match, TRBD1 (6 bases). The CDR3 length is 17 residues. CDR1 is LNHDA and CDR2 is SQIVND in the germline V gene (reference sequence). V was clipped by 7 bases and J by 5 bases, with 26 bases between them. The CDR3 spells CASTAIGNQGIHYGYTF. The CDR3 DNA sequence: TGTGCCAGTACGGCAATAGGGAATCAGGGGATTCATTATGGCTACACCTTC.

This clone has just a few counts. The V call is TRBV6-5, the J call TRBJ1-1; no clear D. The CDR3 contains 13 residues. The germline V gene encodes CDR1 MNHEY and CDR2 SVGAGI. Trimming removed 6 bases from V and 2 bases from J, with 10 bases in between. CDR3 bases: TGTGCCAGCAGAATCCAGGTTAACACTGAAGCTTTCTTT. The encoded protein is CASRIQVNTEAFF.

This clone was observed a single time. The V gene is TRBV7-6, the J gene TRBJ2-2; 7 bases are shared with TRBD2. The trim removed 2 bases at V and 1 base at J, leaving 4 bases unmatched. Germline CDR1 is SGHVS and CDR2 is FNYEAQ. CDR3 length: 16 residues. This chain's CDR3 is CASSLFLAGNTGELFF. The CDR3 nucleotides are TGTGCCAGCAGCTTATTTTTAGCGGGGAACACCGGGGAGCTGTTTTTT.

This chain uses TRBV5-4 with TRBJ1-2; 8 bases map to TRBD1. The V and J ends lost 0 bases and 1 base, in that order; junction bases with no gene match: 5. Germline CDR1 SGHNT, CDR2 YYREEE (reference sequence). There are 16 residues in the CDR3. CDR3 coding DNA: TGTGCCAGCAGCTTGGGGACAGGGTGGGGTAACTATGGCTACACCTTC. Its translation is CASSLGTGWGNYGYTF.

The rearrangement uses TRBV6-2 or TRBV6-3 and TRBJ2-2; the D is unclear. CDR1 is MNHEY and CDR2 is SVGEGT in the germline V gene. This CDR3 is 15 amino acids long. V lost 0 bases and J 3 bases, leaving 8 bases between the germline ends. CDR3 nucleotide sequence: TGTGCCAGCAGTTACTCGAAAGCTGACACCGGGGAGCTGTTTTTT. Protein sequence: CASSYSKADTGELFF.

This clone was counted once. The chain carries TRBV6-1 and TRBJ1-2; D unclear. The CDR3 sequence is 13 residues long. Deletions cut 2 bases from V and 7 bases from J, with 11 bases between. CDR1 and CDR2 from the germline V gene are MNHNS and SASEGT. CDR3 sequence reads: CASSESGSFGYTF. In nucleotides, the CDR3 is TGTGCCAGCAGTGAATCAGGTAGTTTTGGCTACACCTTC.

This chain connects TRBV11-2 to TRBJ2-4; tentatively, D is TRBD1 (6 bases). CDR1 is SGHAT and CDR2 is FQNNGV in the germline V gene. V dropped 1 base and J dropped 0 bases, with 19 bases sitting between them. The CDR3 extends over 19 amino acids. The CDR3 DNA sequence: TGTGCCAGCAGCTTAGGCCCAGGGGACGGAATACTAGCCAAAAACATTCAGTACTTC. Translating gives CASSLGPGDGILAKNIQYF.

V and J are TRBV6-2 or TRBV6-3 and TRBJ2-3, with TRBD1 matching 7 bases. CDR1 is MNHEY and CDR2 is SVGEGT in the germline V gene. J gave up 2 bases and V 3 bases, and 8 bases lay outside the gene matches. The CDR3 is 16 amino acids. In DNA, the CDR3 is TGTGCCAGCAGTTATCCCTACGACAGGGACACAGATACGCAGTATTTT. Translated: CASSYPYDRDTDTQYF.

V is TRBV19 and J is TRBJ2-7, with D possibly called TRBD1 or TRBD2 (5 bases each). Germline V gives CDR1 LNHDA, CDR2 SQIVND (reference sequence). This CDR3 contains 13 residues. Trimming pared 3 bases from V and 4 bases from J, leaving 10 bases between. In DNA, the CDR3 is TGTGCCAGTAGTATGGGGGATTCATACGAGCAGTACTTC. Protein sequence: CASSMGDSYEQYF.

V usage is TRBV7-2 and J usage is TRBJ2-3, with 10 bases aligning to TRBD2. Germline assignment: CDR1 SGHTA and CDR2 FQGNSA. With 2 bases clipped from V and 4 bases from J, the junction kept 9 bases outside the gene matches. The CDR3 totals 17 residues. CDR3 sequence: CASSLRAGSGGADTQYF. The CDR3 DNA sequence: TGTGCCAGCAGCTTACGAGCCGGGAGCGGGGGGGCAGATACGCAGTATTTT.

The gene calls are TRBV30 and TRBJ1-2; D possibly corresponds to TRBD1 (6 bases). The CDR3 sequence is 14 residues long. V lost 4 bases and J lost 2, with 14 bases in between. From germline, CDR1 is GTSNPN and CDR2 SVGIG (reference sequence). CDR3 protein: CAWTRSQGNYGYTF. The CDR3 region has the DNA TGTGCCTGGACCCGGAGTCAGGGGAACTATGGCTACACCTTC.

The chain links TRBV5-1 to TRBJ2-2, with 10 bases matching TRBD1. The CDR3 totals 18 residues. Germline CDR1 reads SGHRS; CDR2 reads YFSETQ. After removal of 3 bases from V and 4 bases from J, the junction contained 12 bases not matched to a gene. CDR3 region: CASSSPDRGPGSTGELFF. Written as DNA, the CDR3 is TGCGCCAGCAGCTCCCCCGACAGGGGGCCCGGTAGCACCGGGGAGCTGTTTTTT.

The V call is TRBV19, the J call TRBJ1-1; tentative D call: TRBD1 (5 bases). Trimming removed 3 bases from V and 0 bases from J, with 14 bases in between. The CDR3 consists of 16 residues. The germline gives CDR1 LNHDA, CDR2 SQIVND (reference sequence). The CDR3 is CASSMGPGRMNTEAFF. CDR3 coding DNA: TGTGCCAGTAGTATGGGACCGGGGAGGATGAACACTGAAGCTTTCTTT.

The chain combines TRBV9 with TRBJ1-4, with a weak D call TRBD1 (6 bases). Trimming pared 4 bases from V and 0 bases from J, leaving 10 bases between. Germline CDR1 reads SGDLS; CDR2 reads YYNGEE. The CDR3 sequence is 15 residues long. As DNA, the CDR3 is TGTGCCAGCAGCCCCAGACAGGCAACTAATGAAAAACTGTTTTTT. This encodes CASSPRQATNEKLFF. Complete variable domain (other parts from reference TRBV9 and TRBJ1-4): DSGVTQTPKHLITATGQRVTLRCSPRSGDLSVYWYQQSLDQGLQFLIQYYNGEERAKGNILERFSAQQFPDLHSELNLSSLELGDSALYFCASSPRQATNEKLFFGSGTQLSVL.

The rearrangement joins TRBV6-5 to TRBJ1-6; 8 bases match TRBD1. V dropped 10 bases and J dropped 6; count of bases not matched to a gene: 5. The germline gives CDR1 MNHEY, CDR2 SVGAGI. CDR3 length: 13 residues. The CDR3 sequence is CATADRVNSPLHF. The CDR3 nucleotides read TGTGCCACCGCGGACAGGGTTAATTCACCCCTCCACTTT.

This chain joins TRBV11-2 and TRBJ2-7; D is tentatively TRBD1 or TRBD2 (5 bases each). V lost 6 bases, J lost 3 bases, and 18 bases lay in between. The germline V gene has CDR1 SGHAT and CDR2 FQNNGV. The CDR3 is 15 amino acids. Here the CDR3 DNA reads TGTGCCAGCAGGGTACTGAGGGCAGGGTTCTACGAGCAGTACTTC. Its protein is CASRVLRAGFYEQYF.